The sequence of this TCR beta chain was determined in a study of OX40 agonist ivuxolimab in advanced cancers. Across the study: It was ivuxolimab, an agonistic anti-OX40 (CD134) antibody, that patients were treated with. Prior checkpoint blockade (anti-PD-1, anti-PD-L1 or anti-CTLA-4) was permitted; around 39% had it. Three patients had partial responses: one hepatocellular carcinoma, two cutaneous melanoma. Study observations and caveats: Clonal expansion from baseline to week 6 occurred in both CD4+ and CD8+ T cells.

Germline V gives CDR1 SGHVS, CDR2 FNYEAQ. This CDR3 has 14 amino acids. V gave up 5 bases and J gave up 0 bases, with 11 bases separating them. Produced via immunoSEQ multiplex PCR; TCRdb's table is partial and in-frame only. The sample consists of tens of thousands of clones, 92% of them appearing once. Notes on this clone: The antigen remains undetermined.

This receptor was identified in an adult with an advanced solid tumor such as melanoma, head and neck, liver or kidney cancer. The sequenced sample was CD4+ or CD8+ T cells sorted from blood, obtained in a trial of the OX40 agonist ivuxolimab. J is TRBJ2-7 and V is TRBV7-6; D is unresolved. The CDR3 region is CASSPRLSSYEQYF. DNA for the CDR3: TGTGCCAGCAGCCCCCGACTCAGCTCCTACGAGCAGTACTTC.